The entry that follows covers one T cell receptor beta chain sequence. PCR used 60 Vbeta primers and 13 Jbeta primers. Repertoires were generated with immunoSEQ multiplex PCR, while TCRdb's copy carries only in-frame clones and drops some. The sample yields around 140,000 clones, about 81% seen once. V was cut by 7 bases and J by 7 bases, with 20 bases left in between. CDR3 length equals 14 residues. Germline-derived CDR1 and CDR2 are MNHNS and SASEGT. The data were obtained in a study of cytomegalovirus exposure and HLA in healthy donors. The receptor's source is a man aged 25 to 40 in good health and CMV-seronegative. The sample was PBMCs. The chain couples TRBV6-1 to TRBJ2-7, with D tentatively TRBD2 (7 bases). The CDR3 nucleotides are TGTGCCAGCATCCCCCGAGGGGGGGCGGGGGAGCAGTACTTC. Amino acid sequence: CASIPRGGAGEQYF.